This T cell receptor (beta chain) was observed in a study of cytomegalovirus exposure and HLA in healthy donors. About the research overall: In an earlier analysis, around 100 million unique TCR beta sequences were found from 150 million to 200 million T cells.

Primers for the PCR totalled 60 Vbeta and 13 Jbeta. The method was immunoSEQ multiplex PCR; TCRdb's version includes in-frame clones alone and lacks a portion of them. The sample contains 150,000 to 200,000 clones, 76% of which appear only once. The CDR3 loop spans 13 amino acids. Germline V gene sequence: CDR1 SGHRS, CDR2 YFSETQ. V dropped 0 bases and J dropped 5 bases, with 8 bases sitting between them. The sample holds a few counts of this clone. Antigen unknown. The study's findings and limits: The listing of 160 or so TCR beta chains classed them as cytomegalovirus-associated. Presence/absence analyses assumed roughly uniform sequencing depth across donors. For TCR beta chains, V- and J-gene trimming was later linked to a missense DCLRE1C variant.

The TCR comes from a man between 18 and 35 years old in good health and CMV-seronegative. Sequencing used PBMCs. This chain links TRBV5-1 with TRBJ2-5; TRBD2 is a possible D gene (6 bases). The CDR3 DNA is TGCGCCAGCAGCTTGGCGGGGGTGGAGACCCAGTACTTC. Translation: CASSLAGVETQYF.